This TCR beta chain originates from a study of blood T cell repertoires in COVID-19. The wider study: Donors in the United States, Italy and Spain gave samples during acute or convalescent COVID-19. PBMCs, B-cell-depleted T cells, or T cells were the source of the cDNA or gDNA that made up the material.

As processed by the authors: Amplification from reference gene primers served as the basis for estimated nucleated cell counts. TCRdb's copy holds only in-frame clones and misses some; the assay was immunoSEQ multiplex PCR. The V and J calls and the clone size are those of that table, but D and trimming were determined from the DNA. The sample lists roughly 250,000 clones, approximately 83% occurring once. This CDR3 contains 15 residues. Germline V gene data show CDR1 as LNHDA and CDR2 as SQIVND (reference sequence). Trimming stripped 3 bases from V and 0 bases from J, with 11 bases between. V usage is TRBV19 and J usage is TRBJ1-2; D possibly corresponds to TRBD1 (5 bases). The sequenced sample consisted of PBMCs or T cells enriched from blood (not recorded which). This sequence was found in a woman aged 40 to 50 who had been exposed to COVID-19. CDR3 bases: TGTGCCAGTAGTATGGACATAAGATCTAACTATGGCTACACCTTC. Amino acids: CASSMDIRSNYGYTF.